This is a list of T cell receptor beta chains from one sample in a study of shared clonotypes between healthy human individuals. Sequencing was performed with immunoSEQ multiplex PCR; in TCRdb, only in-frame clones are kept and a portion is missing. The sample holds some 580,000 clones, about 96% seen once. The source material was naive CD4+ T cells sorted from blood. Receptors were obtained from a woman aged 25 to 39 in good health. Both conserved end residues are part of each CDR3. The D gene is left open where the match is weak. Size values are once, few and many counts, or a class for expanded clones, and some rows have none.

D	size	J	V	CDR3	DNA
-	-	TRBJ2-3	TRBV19	CASRGEVGEGTDTQYF	TGTGCCAGTAGGGGAGAGGTGGGAGAAGGCACAGATACGCAGTATTTT
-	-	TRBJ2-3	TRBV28	CASSSGSEDTQYF	TGTGCCAGCAGTTCCGGGAGTGAAGATACGCAGTATTTT
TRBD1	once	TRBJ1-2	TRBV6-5	CASSRDRRYGYTF	TGTGCCAGCAGCCGGGACAGGAGGTATGGCTACACCTTC
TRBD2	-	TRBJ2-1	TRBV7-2	CASSLSLSGSETSEQFF	TGTGCCAGCAGCTTGTCACTGAGCGGGAGTGAGACTAGTGAGCAGTTCTTC
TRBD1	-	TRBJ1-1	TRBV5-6	CASSPGQGDTEAFF	TGTGCCAGCAGCCCGGGACAGGGGGACACTGAAGCTTTCTTT
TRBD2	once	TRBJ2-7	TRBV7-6	CASSLALSGVTYEQYF	TGTGCCAGCAGCTTAGCGCTAAGCGGGGTCACCTACGAGCAGTACTTC
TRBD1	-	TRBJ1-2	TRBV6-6	CASRTTGAGGYTF	TGTGCCAGCAGGACTACAGGGGCGGGTGGCTACACCTTC
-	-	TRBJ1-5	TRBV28	CASSFFQYSNQPQHF	TGTGCCAGCAGTTTCTTTCAGTATAGCAATCAGCCCCAGCATTTT
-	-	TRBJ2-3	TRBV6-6	CASSYSGASTDTQYF	TGTGCCAGCAGTTATTCTGGAGCTAGCACAGATACGCAGTATTTT
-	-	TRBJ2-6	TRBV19	CASSMQGSTGANVLTF	TGTGCCAGTAGTATGCAGGGTTCTACTGGGGCCAACGTCCTGACTTTC
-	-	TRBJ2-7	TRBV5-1	CASSLTVDYEQYF	TGCGCCAGCAGCCTGACAGTAGACTACGAGCAGTACTTC
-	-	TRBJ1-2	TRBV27	CASSSTGTSYGYTF	TGTGCCAGCAGTTCGACCGGGACGAGCTATGGCTACACCTTC
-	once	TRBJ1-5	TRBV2	CASKIGEGNQPQHF	TGTGCCAGCAAGATAGGGGAAGGCAATCAGCCCCAGCATTTT
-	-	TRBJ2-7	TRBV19	CASSIEPSDSYEQYF	TGTGCCAGTAGTATAGAACCAAGCGACAGCTACGAGCAGTACTTC
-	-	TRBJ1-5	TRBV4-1	CASSPPGAINQPQHF	TGCGCCAGCAGCCCACCCGGGGCCATCAATCAGCCCCAGCATTTT
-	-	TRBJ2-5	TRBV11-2	CASSPGAPGRTQETQYF	TGTGCCAGCAGCCCGGGGGCCCCGGGACGGACGCAAGAGACCCAGTACTTC
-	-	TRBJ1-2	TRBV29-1	CSASSPDYGYTF	TGCAGCGCTTCCTCTCCGGACTATGGCTACACCTTC
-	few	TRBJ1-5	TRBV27	CASSLQGAGQPQHF	TGTGCCAGCAGTTTACAGGGCGCCGGGCAGCCCCAGCATTTT
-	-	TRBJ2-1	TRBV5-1	CASSETNNEQFF	TGCGCCAGCAGCGAGACCAACAATGAGCAGTTCTTC
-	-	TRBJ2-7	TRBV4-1	CASSQGSTFSYEQYF	TGCGCCAGCAGCCAAGGTAGCACCTTCTCCTACGAGCAGTACTTC
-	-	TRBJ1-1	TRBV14	CASSQDPGSRKAFF	TGTGCCAGCAGCCAAGATCCCGGGTCGAGAAAAGCTTTCTTT
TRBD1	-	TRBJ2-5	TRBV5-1	CASFRGQGGGQETQYF	TGCGCCAGCTTCCGAGGACAGGGGGGAGGTCAAGAGACCCAGTACTTC
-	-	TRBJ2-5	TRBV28	CASSSRIETQYF	TGTGCCAGCAGTTCCCGTATAGAGACCCAGTACTTC
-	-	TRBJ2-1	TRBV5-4	CASSPPGNINNEQFF	TGTGCCAGCAGCCCCCCGGGAAATATAAACAATGAGCAGTTCTTC
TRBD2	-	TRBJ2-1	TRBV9	CASSVVPSGEQFF	TGTGCCAGCAGCGTAGTCCCTAGCGGTGAGCAGTTCTTC
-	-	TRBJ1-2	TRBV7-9	CASSLETNYGYTF	TGTGCCAGCAGCTTAGAGACAAACTATGGCTACACCTTC
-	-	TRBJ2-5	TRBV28	CASSTYTSVKETQYF	TGTGCCAGCAGCACCTACACTAGTGTGAAAGAGACCCAGTACTTC
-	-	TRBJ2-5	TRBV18	CASSPQDREGGETQYF	TGTGCCAGCTCACCGCAAGACAGGGAAGGAGGGGAGACCCAGTACTTC
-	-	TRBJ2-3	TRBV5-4	CASSFPRGTLTTDTQYF	TGTGCCAGCAGCTTTCCTAGGGGTACCCTGACAACAGATACGCAGTATTTT
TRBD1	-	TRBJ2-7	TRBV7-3	CASSLAGTGYEQYF	TGTGCCAGCAGCTTAGCCGGGACAGGGTACGAGCAGTACTTC
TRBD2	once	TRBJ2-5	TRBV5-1	CASSLAPLAGGFQETQYF	TGCGCCAGCAGCTTGGCCCCACTAGCGGGAGGCTTCCAAGAGACCCAGTACTTC
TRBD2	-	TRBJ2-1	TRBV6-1	CASSERFIGTSGNEQFF	TGTGCCAGCAGTGAAAGATTTATTGGGACTAGCGGCAATGAGCAGTTCTTC
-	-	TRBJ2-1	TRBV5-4	CASSLDREPYNEQFF	TGTGCCAGCAGCTTGGACCGCGAGCCTTACAATGAGCAGTTCTTC
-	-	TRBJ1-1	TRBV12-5	CASAPEGGYTEAFF	TGTGCTAGTGCCCCGGAGGGGGGCTACACTGAAGCTTTCTTT
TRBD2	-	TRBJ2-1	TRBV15	CATSTLAGVGSYNEQFF	TGTGCCACCAGCACCCTAGCGGGAGTGGGGTCCTACAATGAGCAGTTCTTC
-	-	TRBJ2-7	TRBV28	CASSFGHSYEQYF	TGTGCCAGCAGTTTTGGACACTCCTACGAGCAGTACTTC
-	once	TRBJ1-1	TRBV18	CASSLTAEAFF	TGTGCCAGCTCACTGACAGCTGAAGCTTTCTTT